These 10 T cell receptor beta chains share one sample of origin, sequenced in a study of T cells in Graves' hyperthyroidism and ophthalmopathy. Using RNA transcripts as the source, TCR beta CDR3 regions were amplified. The primer set for the first-round RT-PCR of the TCR CDR3 was HTBI. TCRdb reprocessed the multiplex PCR reads via MiXCR and lists one record per CDR3 protein. The sample records about 58,000 distinct CDR3 sequences, 40% to 55% being singletons. The sequencing input was blood. These receptors were collected from a woman aged 25-40 years with Graves' ophthalmopathy.

The V and J genes are TRBV9 and TRBJ2-7, with 8 bases matching TRBD2. V lost 1 base to trimming and J lost 0 bases; unmatched junction nucleotides: 12. This CDR3 has 18 amino acids. Germline CDR1 and CDR2: SGDLS and YYNGEE. CDR3 nucleotide sequence: TGTGCCAGCAGCGTATCAGCGGGAGCGAACACACTCTCCTACGAGCAGTACTTC. This encodes CASSVSAGANTLSYEQYF.

In this sample, this clonotype is medium-sized (0.01 to 0.1%). This chain connects TRBV10-3 to TRBJ1-2, with TRBD1 matching over 9 bases. CDR1 and CDR2 from the germline V gene are ENHRY and SYGVKD. The CDR3 runs 13 residues. The V and J ends lost 6 bases and 2 bases, in that order; junction bases with no gene match: 1. The CDR3 nucleotides are TGTGCCATCAGCACAGGGGGCAACTATGGCTACACCTTC. As protein: CAISTGGNYGYTF.

This clonotype showed up just a few times. The chain combines TRBV20-1 with TRBJ1-1; D not certain. The CDR3 covers 11 residues. Trimming pared 3 bases from V and 8 bases from J, leaving 10 bases between. The germline gives CDR1 DFQATT, CDR2 SNEGSKA (reference sequence). The CDR3 DNA reads as TGCAGTGCTAGTCTGGGAGCGGAAGCTTTCTTT. Amino acid sequence: CSASLGAEAFF.

A few counts support this clonotype. An end of the junction does not agree with germline; a read error may underlie this. This chain connects TRBV29-1 to TRBJ1-4; 7 bases are shared with TRBD1. The germline gives CDR1 SQVTM, CDR2 ANQGSEA. The CDR3 has 11 amino acids. In nucleotides, the CDR3 is TGCAGCGGTACCATTGGACAGGCCCCCTATTTT. Translated: CSGTIGQAPYF.

This clonotype was seen many times. The CDR3 loop reads CASSYRGQGISLYNEQFF. The CDR3 region has the DNA TGTGCCAGCAGTTACCGGGGACAGGGCATTTCCCTTTACAATGAGCAGTTCTTC. The chain links TRBV6-6 to TRBJ2-1; TRBD1 agrees at 9 bases. Losses at the gene ends were 2 bases for V and 4 bases for J; bases not matched to a gene: 12. The CDR3 runs to 18 residues. Germline CDR1 is MNHNY and CDR2 is SVGAGI (reference sequence).

The chain couples TRBV7-2 to TRBJ1-5; D unresolved. Germline values: CDR1 SGHTA, CDR2 FQGNSA. The CDR3 covers 12 residues. The ends were cut back, 0 bases at V and 11 bases at J, with 8 bases in the middle. The CDR3, as DNA: TGTGCCAGCAGCTTAGCCCCTGAGACCCAGCATTTT. Amino acid sequence: CASSLAPETQHF.

V is TRBV9 and J is TRBJ2-6, with no clear D. Germline CDR1 reads SGDLS; CDR2 reads YYNGEE. CDR3 length equals 15 residues. The V end was cut by 3 bases, the J end by 4 bases, with 11 bases between. The CDR3 region is CASSGGPQGANVLTF. The CDR3 region has the DNA TGTGCCAGCAGCGGAGGACCGCAGGGGGCCAACGTCCTGACTTTC.

Many counts were recorded for this clonotype. The rearrangement uses TRBV20-1 and TRBJ2-1, with 10 bases aligning to TRBD2. J gave up 9 bases and V 1 base, and 6 bases lay outside the gene matches. Germline V gives CDR1 DFQATT, CDR2 SNEGSKA (reference sequence). The CDR3 loop spans 14 amino acids. The CDR3 DNA sequence: TGCAGTGCTAGAGCCCTAGCGGGAGCTGGTGAGCAGTTCTTC. This translates into CSARALAGAGEQFF.

The chain couples TRBV6-2 or TRBV6-3 to TRBJ1-2; a possible D gene is TRBD1 (5 bases). The CDR3 is made up of 19 amino acids. CDR1 is MNHEY, CDR2 SVGEGT, per germline. The germline V and J ends were trimmed by 0 bases and 1 base, with 21 bases remaining between them. The CDR3 sequence is CASSYSSCPEPQGNYGYTF. DNA for the CDR3: TGTGCCAGCAGTTACTCGTCTTGTCCGGAGCCCCAGGGTAACTATGGCTACACCTTC.

The CDR3: CSSQSSTASNQPQHF. CDR3 bases: TGCAGCAGCCAAAGCTCCACGGCTAGCAATCAGCCCCAGCATTTT. The chain uses TRBV29-1 and TRBJ1-5; no clear D gene. In germline, CDR1 is SQVTM, CDR2 ANQGSEA. The V end lost 8 bases, the J end lost 0 bases, and 17 bases lay between the germline ends. The CDR3 is made up of 15 amino acids.